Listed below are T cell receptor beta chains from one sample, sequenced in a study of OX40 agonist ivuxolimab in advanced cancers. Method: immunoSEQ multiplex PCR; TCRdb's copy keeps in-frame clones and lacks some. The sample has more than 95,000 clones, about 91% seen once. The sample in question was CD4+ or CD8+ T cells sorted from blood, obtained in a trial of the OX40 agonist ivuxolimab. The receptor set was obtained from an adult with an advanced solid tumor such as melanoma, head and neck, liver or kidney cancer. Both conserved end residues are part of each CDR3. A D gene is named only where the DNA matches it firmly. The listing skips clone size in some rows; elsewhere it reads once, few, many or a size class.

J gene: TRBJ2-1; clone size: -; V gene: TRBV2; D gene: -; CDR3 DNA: TGTGCCAGCAGTCGGACTACTAGCTCCCAAGAGCAGTTCTTC; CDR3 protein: CASSRTTSSQEQFF
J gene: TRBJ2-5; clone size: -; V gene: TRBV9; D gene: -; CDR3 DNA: TGTGCCAGCAGCCTTAACCGGGGAGGAGAGACCCAGTACTTC; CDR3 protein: CASSLNRGGETQYF
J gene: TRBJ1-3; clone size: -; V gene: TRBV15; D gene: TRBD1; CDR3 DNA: TGTGCCACCAGCAGAGGGACAGGGGGCGGAAACACCATATATTTT; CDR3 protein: CATSRGTGGGNTIYF
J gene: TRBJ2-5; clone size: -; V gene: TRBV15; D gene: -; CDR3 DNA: TGTGCCACCAGCAGCCCTGCCCAGGGAGAGACCCAGTACTTC; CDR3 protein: CATSSPAQGETQYF
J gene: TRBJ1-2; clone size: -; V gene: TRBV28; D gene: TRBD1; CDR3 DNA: TGTGCCAGCAGCCCACCTCCGACAGGGGGTCCGAGTAGGGGCTACACCTTC; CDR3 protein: CASSPPPTGGPSRGYTF
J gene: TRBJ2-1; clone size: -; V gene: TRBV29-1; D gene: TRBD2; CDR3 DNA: TGCAGCGTTGAAGATCCCCGGCTAGCGGGAGGGGGAAATGAGCAGTTCTTC; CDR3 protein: CSVEDPRLAGGGNEQFF
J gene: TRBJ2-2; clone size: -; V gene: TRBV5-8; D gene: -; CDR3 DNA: TGTGCCAGTCGGGGGCGATCGAACACCGGGGAGCTGTTTTTT; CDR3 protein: CASRGRSNTGELFF
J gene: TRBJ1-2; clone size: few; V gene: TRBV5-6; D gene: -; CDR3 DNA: TGTGCCAGCAGCGTTTACGACTATGGCTACACCTTC; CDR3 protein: CASSVYDYGYTF
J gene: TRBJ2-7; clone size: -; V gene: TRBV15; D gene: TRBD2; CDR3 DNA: TGTGCCACCAGCAGAGTGCCTTCCGGGACTAGTGTGTTC; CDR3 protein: CATSRVPSGTSVF
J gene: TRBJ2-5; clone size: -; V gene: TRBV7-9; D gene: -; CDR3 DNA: TGTGCCAGCAGCTTGTCCGGGAGAGGACTGCAAGAGACCCAGTACTTC; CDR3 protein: CASSLSGRGLQETQYF
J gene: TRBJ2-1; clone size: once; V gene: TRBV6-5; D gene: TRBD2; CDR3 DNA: TGTGCCAGCAGTTTTGGGACTAGCGTTCGCGAGCAGTTCTTC; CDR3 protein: CASSFGTSVREQFF
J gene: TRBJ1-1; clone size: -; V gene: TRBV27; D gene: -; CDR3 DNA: TGTGCCAGCAGTTCCGGACAGATTATATTGAACACTGAAGCTTTCTTT; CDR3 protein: CASSSGQIILNTEAFF
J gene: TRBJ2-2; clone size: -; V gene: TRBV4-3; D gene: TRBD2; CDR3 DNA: TGCGCCAGCAGCCACAATACCCCTAGCGGGAGTCGGACCGGGGAGCTGTTTTTT; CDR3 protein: CASSHNTPSGSRTGELFF
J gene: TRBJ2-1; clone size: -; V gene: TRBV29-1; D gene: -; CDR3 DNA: TGCAGCGTGGGGAATTACAATGAGCAGTTCTTC; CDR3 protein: CSVGNYNEQFF
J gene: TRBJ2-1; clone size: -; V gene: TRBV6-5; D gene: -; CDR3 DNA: TGTGCCAGCAGGGAGCGGGTGAATGAGCAGTTCTTC; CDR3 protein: CASRERVNEQFF
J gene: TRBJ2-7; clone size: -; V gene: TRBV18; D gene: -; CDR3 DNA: TGTGCCAGCTCACCGGCGACAAAACGCTACGAGCAGTACTTC; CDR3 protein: CASSPATKRYEQYF
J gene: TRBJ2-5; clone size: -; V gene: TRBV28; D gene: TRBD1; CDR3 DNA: TGTGCCAGCACGGACAGGGGGCATGACCAAGAGACCCAGTACTTC; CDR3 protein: CASTDRGHDQETQYF
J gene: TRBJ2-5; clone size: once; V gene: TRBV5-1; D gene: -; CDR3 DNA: TGCGCCAGCAAAATCGTAGGTCAAGAGACCCAGTACTTC; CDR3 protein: CASKIVGQETQYF
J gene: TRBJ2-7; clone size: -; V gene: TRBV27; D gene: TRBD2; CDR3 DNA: TGTGCCAGCAGTGTCAAGCGGGAGGGTTGGGAGCAGTACTTC; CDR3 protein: CASSVKREGWEQYF
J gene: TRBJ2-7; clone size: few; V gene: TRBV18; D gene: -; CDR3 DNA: TGTGCCAGCTCACCACCGCCAGGAACCTACGAGCAGTACTTC; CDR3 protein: CASSPPPGTYEQYF
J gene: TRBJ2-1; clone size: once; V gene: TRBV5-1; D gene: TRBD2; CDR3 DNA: TGCGCCAGCAGCTCGGACCCGGGACTAGCGGGGGAGCAGTTCTTC; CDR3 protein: CASSSDPGLAGEQFF
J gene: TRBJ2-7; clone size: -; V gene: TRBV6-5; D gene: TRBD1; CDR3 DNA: TGTGCCAGCAGCTCTACCGGGACAGGGTCCTACGAGCAGTACTTC; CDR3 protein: CASSSTGTGSYEQYF
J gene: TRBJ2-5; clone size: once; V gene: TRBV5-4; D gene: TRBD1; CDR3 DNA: TGTGCCAGCAGCGTACAGGGGGCCGGGGAGACCCAGTACTTC; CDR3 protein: CASSVQGAGETQYF
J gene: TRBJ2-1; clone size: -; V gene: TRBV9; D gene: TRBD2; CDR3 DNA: TGTGCCAGCAGCCCAGGACTAGCGGGTTACAATGAGCAGTTCTTC; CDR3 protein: CASSPGLAGYNEQFF
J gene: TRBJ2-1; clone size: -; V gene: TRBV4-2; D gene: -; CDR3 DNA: TGTGCCAGCAGCCAAGTAGGGTCCTACAATGAGCAGTTCTTC; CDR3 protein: CASSQVGSYNEQFF
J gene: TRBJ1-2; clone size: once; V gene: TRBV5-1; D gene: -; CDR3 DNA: TGCGCCAGCAGCCCGGGCGATTATGGCTACACCTTC; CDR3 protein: CASSPGDYGYTF
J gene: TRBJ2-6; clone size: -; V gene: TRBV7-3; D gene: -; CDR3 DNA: TGTGCCAGCAGCTTACAGGGTGGAGGGGCCAACGTCCTGACTTTC; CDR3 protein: CASSLQGGGANVLTF
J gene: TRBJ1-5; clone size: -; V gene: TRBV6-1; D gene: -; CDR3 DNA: TGTGCCAGCCGACGACAGGTAAATCAGCCCCAGCATTTT; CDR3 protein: CASRRQVNQPQHF
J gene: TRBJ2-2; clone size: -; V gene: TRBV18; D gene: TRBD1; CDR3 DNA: TGTGCCAGCTCACCGGGACAGGGAGTCGGGGAGCTGTTTTTT; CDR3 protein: CASSPGQGVGELFF
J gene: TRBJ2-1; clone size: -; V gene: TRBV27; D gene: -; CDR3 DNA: TGTGCCAGCAGTTTTCTCAGTAGCGGAGGGAGCTCCTACAATGAGCAGTTCTTC; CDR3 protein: CASSFLSSGGSSYNEQFF
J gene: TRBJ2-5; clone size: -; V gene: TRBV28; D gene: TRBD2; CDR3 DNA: TGTGCCAGCAGCTCCGGGACTAGCGGACTGGCGGGAGAGACCCAGTACTTC; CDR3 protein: CASSSGTSGLAGETQYF
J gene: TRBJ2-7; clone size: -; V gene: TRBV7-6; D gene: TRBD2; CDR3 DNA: TGTGCCAGCAGCTTAACCGGGACTAGTAAGTTCCACGAGCAGTACTTC; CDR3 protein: CASSLTGTSKFHEQYF
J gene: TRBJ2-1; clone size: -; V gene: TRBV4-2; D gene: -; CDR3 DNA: TGTGCCAGCAGCCAAGATAGAGGGAGAGAGCAGTTCTTC; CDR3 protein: CASSQDRGREQFF
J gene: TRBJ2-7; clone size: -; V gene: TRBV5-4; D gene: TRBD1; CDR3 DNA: TGTGCCAGCAGCCACCGGGACAGAAACTACGAGCAGTACTTC; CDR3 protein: CASSHRDRNYEQYF
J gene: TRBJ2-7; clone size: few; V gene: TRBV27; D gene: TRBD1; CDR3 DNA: TGTGCCAGCAGGGATACAGGGGGCTACGAGCAGTACTTC; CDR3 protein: CASRDTGGYEQYF
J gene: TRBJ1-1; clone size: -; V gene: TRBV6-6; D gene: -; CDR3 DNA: TGTGCCAGCAGTAGGACAGACGGCACTGAAGCTTTCTTT; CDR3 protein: CASSRTDGTEAFF
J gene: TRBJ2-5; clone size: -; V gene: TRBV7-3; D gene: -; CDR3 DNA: TGTGCCAGCAGCTTAGACGGGGCGCCCCGGGAGACCCAGTACTTC; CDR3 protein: CASSLDGAPRETQYF
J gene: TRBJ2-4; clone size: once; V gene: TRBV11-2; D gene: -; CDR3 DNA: TGTGCCAGCAGCTTAGGGGAACGGACTTTCGATCTAGCCAAAAACATTCAGTACTTC; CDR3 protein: CASSLGERTFDLAKNIQYF
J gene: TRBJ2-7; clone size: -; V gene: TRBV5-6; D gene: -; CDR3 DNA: TGTGCCAGCAGCTTGTATGAGACTGTAACCAAGCAGTACTTC; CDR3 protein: CASSLYETVTKQYF
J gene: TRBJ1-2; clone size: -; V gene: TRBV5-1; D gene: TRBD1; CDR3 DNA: TGCGCCAGCAGCTGGTCGGGACAGCGCGACTATGGCTACACCTTC; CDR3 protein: CASSWSGQRDYGYTF
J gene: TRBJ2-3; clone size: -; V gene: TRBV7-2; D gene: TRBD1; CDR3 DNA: TGTGCCAGCAGCTCGGGACAGGGACTCACAGATACGCAGTATTTT; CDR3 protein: CASSSGQGLTDTQYF
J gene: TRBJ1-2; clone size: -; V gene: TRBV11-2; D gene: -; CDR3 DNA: TGTGCCAGCAGCTCGGACATCTATGGCTACACCTTC; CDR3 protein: CASSSDIYGYTF
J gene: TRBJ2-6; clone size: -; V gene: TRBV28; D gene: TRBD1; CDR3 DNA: TGTGCCAGCAGTTTAGGGGTCGGGGACAGGGGGCGGGCTGGGGCCAACGTCCTGACTTTC; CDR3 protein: CASSLGVGDRGRAGANVLTF
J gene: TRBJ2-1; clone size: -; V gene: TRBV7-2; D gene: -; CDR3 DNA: TGTGCCAGCAACATCTTATACAATGAGCAGTTCTTC; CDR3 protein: CASNILYNEQFF
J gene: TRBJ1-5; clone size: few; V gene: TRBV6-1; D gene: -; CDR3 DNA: TGTGCCAGCAGTGAAGCTTACAGGGCCCCGAACCAGCCCCAGCATTTT; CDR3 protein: CASSEAYRAPNQPQHF